This T cell receptor (beta chain) was profiled in a study of T cell responses to AZD1222 COVID-19 vaccine. Method: immunoSEQ multiplex PCR; TCRdb's copy keeps in-frame clones and lacks some. The profile covers about 94,000 clones, with about 85% appearing a single time and around 5% taken by the ten largest. It was second doses at about 4 or about 12 weeks that were pooled. The CDR3 has 17 residues. Germline V gene data show CDR1 as SEHNR and CDR2 as FQNEAQ (reference sequence). Between the trimmed V and J ends, which lost 2 bases and 1 base, there was a span of 15 bases. General study results and limits: The repertoires were collected only after the peak T cell response. Clonal diversity was possibly underestimated, and white British individuals and females predominated among donors. Within unmutated variant regions lay the reported targets of nearly half of spike-specific TCRs.

About this clone: Its specificity is not known.

Sample: peripheral blood, taken 28 days after the second AZD1222 dose. This sequence originates from an adult who received the AZD1222 COVID-19 vaccine. The chain employs TRBV7-9 and TRBJ1-3, with D tentatively TRBD1 (6 bases). The CDR3 protein is CASSLFRGPRSGNTIYF. CDR3 bases: TGTGCCAGCAGCTTATTTCGGGGGCCGAGGTCTGGAAACACCATATATTTT. Filled out from reference TRBV7-9 and TRBJ1-3, the complete variable domain reads DTGVSQNPRHKITKRGQNVTFRCDPISEHNRLYWYRQTLGQGPEFLTYFQNEAQLEKSRLLSDRFSAERPKGSFSTLEIQRTEQGDSAMYLCASSLFRGPRSGNTIYFGEGSWLTVV.